The entry below describes one T cell receptor beta chain. The antigen is unknown. Germline V gene data show CDR1 as MDHEN and CDR2 as SYDVKM. The CDR3 is made up of 14 amino acids. Between the trimmed V and J ends, which lost 4 bases and 2 bases, there was a span of 10 bases. Cultured CD4+ T-cell DNA underwent Oncomine TCR Beta short-read sequencing. TCRdb reanalysed the PCR reads using MiXCR and keeps one entry per CDR3 protein. The sample has about 24,000 distinct CDR3 sequences; 49% are singletons. Regarding treatment: approximately 11-day PBMC culture with coronavirus spike peptide pools or control peptides (ViraFEST assay). This entry comes from a study of vaccination and CD4 T cells after COVID-19. Study as a whole: Collection of post-vaccine samples followed dose two by a median around 70 days, spanning a range of 14 to 241.

This chain uses TRBV28 with TRBJ2-3; unclear D gene. The sequencing sample was made of CD4+ T cells from blood, cultured in vitro. The clonotype comes from a human donor who had recovered from COVID-19. CDR3 DNA: TGTGCCAGCAGTTCCCGAGGTATCACAGATACGCAGTATTTT. This codes for CASSSRGITDTQYF.